The subject of this entry is one TCR beta chain. Its antigen is not known. An end of the junction does not agree with germline; a read error may underlie this. The record originates from a study of shared clonotypes between healthy human individuals. As for the study in general: Plates per donor: three CD4 naive, three CD4 memory, two CD8 naive, one CD8 memory.

Study results and caveats: Against clonotypes common to all four donors, non-shared ones had lower generation probabilities.

Germline-derived CDR1 and CDR2 are SGHTS and YDEGEE. There are 16 residues in the CDR3. Profiling relied on immunoSEQ multiplex PCR, and the TCRdb table lists in-frame clones only, not all of them. Here the sample spans 2 million to 2.5 million clones, more than 85% being singletons. Input material: naive CD4+ T cells from PBMCs. Subset specified: CD45RA+ positively selected. V gene TRBV5-8 combines with J gene TRBJ2-3; D may be TRBD1 (6 bases). This sequence was found in a young man in good health. Some clones in this sample may be carry-over from other donors' samples. The CDR3 DNA reads TGTGCCAGCAGATTGGGGCTGGACAGTAGCACAGATACGCAGTATTTT. Translation: CASRLGLDSSTDTQYF.